This is a list of T cell receptor beta chains from one sample in a study of identical twins. TCRdb used MiXCR to reprocess the 5' RACE reads, holding one entry per CDR3 protein. In the table there are 450,000 or so distinct CDR3 sequences, 24% of which are singletons. This sample also appeared in a second study, on T cells expressing NK-cell markers.

Sequencing used CD4+ T cells sorted from blood. The source of these receptors is a woman between 18 and 29 years old in good health. CDR3s include the opening cysteine and the closing phenylalanine or tryptophan. The order of the fields is clone size, J gene, D gene, V gene, CDR3 protein, CDR3 DNA. The D gene is left open where the match is weak. The size of a clone is reported for some rows only, either as once, few or many, or as a class for expanded clones.

few	TRBJ2-1	NA	TRBV10-3	CAISSVGASVNSYNEQFF	TGTGCCATCAGTTCAGTCGGGGCTAGCGTCAACTCCTACAATGAGCAGTTCTTC
few	TRBJ2-5	TRBD2	TRBV20-1	CSAHLGGTQETQYF	TGCAGTGCTCATCTCGGGGGGACCCAAGAGACCCAGTACTTC
few	TRBJ2-1	NA	TRBV24-1	CATSDGPVDEQFF	TGTGCCACCAGTGATGGACCCGTCGATGAGCAGTTCTTC
few	TRBJ2-2	TRBD2	TRBV9	CASSSPASGVTGELFF	TGTGCCAGCAGCTCTCCTGCTAGCGGGGTGACCGGGGAGCTGTTTTTT
many	TRBJ1-2	TRBD1	TRBV20-1	CSAGQGRSVGYTF	TGCAGTGCCGGACAGGGTCGATCGGTCGGCTACACCTTC
few	TRBJ1-2	NA	TRBV7-9	CASSLGSEYGYTF	TGTGCCAGCAGCTTAGGTTCGGAGTATGGCTACACCTTC
NA	TRBJ1-1	NA	TRBV18	CASSLSVGEAEAFF	TGTGCCAGCTCACTCTCGGTTGGCGAAGCGGAAGCTTTCTTT
NA	TRBJ1-3	NA	TRBV11-2	CASRPPGTGNTIYF	TGTGCCAGCAGGCCGCCGGGGACTGGAAACACCATATATTTT
NA	TRBJ2-3	NA	TRBV20-1	CSARPSAYTDTQYF	TGCAGTGCTAGACCCTCGGCCTACACAGATACGCAGTATTTT
few	TRBJ1-1	TRBD1	TRBV10-3	CAIRETGTGTEAFF	TGTGCCATCAGGGAGACAGGGACGGGCACTGAAGCTTTCTTT
NA	TRBJ2-4	NA	TRBV20-1	CSARQGGKNIQYF	TGCAGTGCTAGACAGGGAGGCAAAAACATTCAGTACTTC
few	TRBJ2-7	NA	TRBV6-1	CASGASPDSYEQYF	TGTGCCAGCGGAGCATCTCCCGACTCCTACGAGCAGTACTTC
NA	TRBJ1-6	NA	TRBV18	CASSPTGRDSPLHF	TGTGCCAGCTCCCCCACAGGGAGGGACTCACCCCTCCACTTT
NA	TRBJ1-4	NA	TRBV7-9	CASSGGTTNEKLFF	TGTGCCAGCAGCGGGGGTACAACTAATGAAAAACTGTTTTTT
few	TRBJ1-1	NA	TRBV5-1	CASSITRDTEAFF	TGCGCCAGCAGCATCACCAGGGACACTGAAGCTTTCTTT
NA	TRBJ2-3	NA	TRBV12-3/TRBV12-4	CASSRESGTSTDTQYF	TGTGCCAGCAGCCGCGAAAGCGGAACTAGCACAGATACGCAGTATTTT
NA	TRBJ2-3	NA	TRBV20-1	CSASLRSAGTDTQYF	TGCAGTGCTAGTCTCCGGTCGGCGGGGACCGATACGCAGTATTTT
few	TRBJ1-1	NA	TRBV30	CAGLTGYGANTEAFF	TGTGCCGGATTAACAGGGTATGGGGCGAACACTGAAGCTTTCTTT
NA	TRBJ2-7	TRBD2	TRBV5-1	CASSLTLTSGKYEQYF	TGCGCCAGCAGCTTAACCCTAACTAGCGGGAAATACGAGCAGTACTTC
many	TRBJ2-1	TRBD2	TRBV20-1	CSARSGSSYNEQFF	TGCAGTGCTAGGAGCGGGAGCTCCTACAATGAGCAGTTCTTC
few	TRBJ2-7	NA	TRBV4-3	CASSLQISSYEQYF	TGCGCCAGCAGCCTACAGATTAGCTCCTACGAGCAGTACTTC
many	TRBJ2-1	NA	TRBV12-3/TRBV12-4	CASSLDTEQFF	TGTGCCAGCAGTCTGGACACGGAGCAGTTCTTC
NA	TRBJ1-5	NA	TRBV6-1	CASRGGTVNQPQHF	TGTGCCAGCAGGGGGGGGACGGTCAATCAGCCCCAGCATTTT
few	TRBJ2-7	TRBD1	TRBV20-1	CSARGSVQGGSYEQYF	TGCAGTGCTAGGGGGAGTGTACAGGGGGGATCCTACGAGCAGTACTTC
NA	TRBJ2-7	NA	TRBV4-1	CASSQDTRGQVGEQYF	TGCGCCAGCAGCCAAGATACAAGGGGCCAGGTGGGAGAGCAGTACTTC
few	TRBJ2-7	NA	TRBV14	CASSLDNSYEQYF	TGTGCCAGCAGCCTGGACAACTCCTACGAGCAGTACTTC
NA	TRBJ2-1	TRBD2	TRBV20-1	CSAIAGGGIYNEQFF	TGCAGTGCTATAGCGGGAGGAGGGATCTACAATGAGCAGTTCTTC
NA	TRBJ2-1	TRBD2	TRBV11-1	CASSLARGGTSGSNEQFF	TGTGCCAGCAGCTTAGCGCGCGGGGGGACTAGCGGGAGTAATGAGCAGTTCTTC
NA	TRBJ2-7	NA	TRBV7-9	CASSPVLYEQYF	TGTGCCAGCAGTCCGGTCCTCTACGAGCAGTACTTC
NA	TRBJ2-1	NA	TRBV20-1	CSAAYNEQFF	TGCAGTGCTGCCTACAATGAGCAGTTCTTC
NA	TRBJ1-1	NA	TRBV29-1	CSVQQGLNTEAFF	TGCAGCGTGCAACAGGGCTTGAACACTGAAGCTTTCTTT
NA	TRBJ2-1	NA	TRBV15	CATSRDLRFEQFF	TGTGCCACCAGCAGAGATCTAAGGTTTGAGCAGTTCTTC
NA	TRBJ2-1	TRBD1	TRBV28	CASTLWGQPYNEQFF	TGTGCCAGCACCCTATGGGGACAGCCTTACAATGAGCAGTTCTTC
NA	TRBJ1-6	NA	TRBV6-6	CASTDWDSPLHF	TGTGCCAGTACGGACTGGGATTCACCCCTCCACTTT
few	TRBJ2-5	NA	TRBV5-1	CASSRTAVQETQYF	TGCGCCAGCAGCCGCACAGCGGTTCAAGAGACCCAGTACTTC